The rows below give T cell receptor beta chains drawn from one sample of a study of human T cells and chemical hapten exposure. TCRdb passed the RACE reads through MiXCR, listing each CDR3 protein once. The table shows approximately 80,000 distinct CDR3 sequences, with less than 11% occurring only once. Specimen: whole blood, collected in connection with sensitization to the hapten diphenylcyclopropenone (DPC). The receptors were gathered from a woman in her forties or fifties with alopecia areata. Some clones in this sample may be carry-over from other donors' samples. Both conserved end residues are part of each CDR3. The D gene is left open where the match is weak. Size tells how often a clone was seen (once, few, many) or the class of an expanded clone, and some rows leave it out.

v_gene	d_gene	abundance	j_gene	CDR3nt	CDR3aa
TRBV28	-	-	TRBJ2-7	TGTGCCAGCAGAGGAAACTGGGTCTACGAGCAGTACTTC	CASRGNWVYEQYF
TRBV12-3/TRBV12-4	TRBD1	many	TRBJ1-5	TGTGCCAGCAGCTTCGGACAGGGGGATCAGCCCCAGCATTTT	CASSFGQGDQPQHF
TRBV6-1	TRBD2	many	TRBJ2-1	TGTGCCAGCAGTGCGGCTAGCGGGACATCCTACAATGAGCAGTTCTTC	CASSAASGTSYNEQFF
TRBV28	TRBD2	-	TRBJ2-2	TGTGCCAGCAGTTTCGGCGGGGGAAACACCGGGGAGCTGTTTTTT	CASSFGGGNTGELFF
TRBV28	-	few	TRBJ1-1	TGTGCCAGCAGTACCAGGTTAAGAGCTTTCTTT	CASSTRLRAFF
TRBV29-1	TRBD1	many	TRBJ2-2	TGCAGCGCGGGACAGAGAACCGGGGAGCTGTTTTTT	CSAGQRTGELFF
TRBV7-9	-	-	TRBJ1-1	TGTGCCAGCAGCTTAGATGCGGAGGAAAACACTGAAGCTTTCTTT	CASSLDAEENTEAFF
TRBV18	TRBD1	-	TRBJ1-3	TGTGCCAGCTCACCCCGTACGACAGGGAGCTCTGGAAACACCATATATTTT	CASSPRTTGSSGNTIYF
TRBV12-3/TRBV12-4	-	-	TRBJ1-2	TGTGCCAGCAGCGAGGGGGGAGATCGCTACACCTTC	CASSEGGDRYTF
TRBV27	-	few	TRBJ2-1	TGTGCCAGCAGTTTATATAGGAGCGACAATGAGCAGTTCTTC	CASSLYRSDNEQFF
TRBV21-1	-	many	TRBJ1-4	TGTGCCAGCAGCTCCCCCCAACGGGGGACTAATGAAAAACTGTTTTTT	CASSSPQRGTNEKLFF
TRBV7-6	TRBD2	many	TRBJ2-7	TGTGCCAGCAGCCCTGGGACTAGCGGGAGCTACGAGCAGTACTTC	CASSPGTSGSYEQYF
TRBV5-1	-	-	TRBJ1-1	TGCGCCAGCAGCTTGACGGACACTGAAGCTTTCTTT	CASSLTDTEAFF
TRBV7-2	-	few	TRBJ2-1	TGTGCCAGCAGTCCCCTCCTCCACAATGAGCAGTTCTTC	CASSPLLHNEQFF
TRBV7-2	-	few	TRBJ2-1	TGTGCCAGCAGCCACCCCTCCGGGGGGCGGTATATTGATGAGCAGTTCTTC	CASSHPSGGRYIDEQFF
TRBV5-1	TRBD1	-	TRBJ1-1	TGCGCCAGCAGCTTTATCCCCTCGACAGGGTACACTGAAGCTTTCTTT	CASSFIPSTGYTEAFF
TRBV27	-	-	TRBJ2-5	TGTGCCAGCAGTCGTAAACATCAGGGCGGAGAGACCCAGTACTTC	CASSRKHQGGETQYF
TRBV20-1	-	-	TRBJ2-2	TGCAGTGCTCGGTCTCGGGGACCCAGTGGCCCCAACACCGGGGAGCTGTTTTTT	CSARSRGPSGPNTGELFF
TRBV21-1	-	once	TRBJ1-2	TGTGCCAGCAGCCCGGTTAAAGCTTATGGCTACACCTTC	CASSPVKAYGYTF
TRBV6-2/TRBV6-3	TRBD2	many	TRBJ2-7	TGTGCCAGCAGTTCAGGACTAGTCGGCTACGAGCAGTACTTC	CASSSGLVGYEQYF
TRBV28	-	many	TRBJ1-1	TGTGCCATCATGCCATCAAGGGCGAACACTGAAGCTTTCTTT	CAIMPSRANTEAFF
TRBV29-1	TRBD1	many	TRBJ1-2	TGCAGCGTTTCAGACAGGGTGGACTATGGCTACACCTTC	CSVSDRVDYGYTF
TRBV9	-	-	TRBJ1-1	TGTGCCAGCAGCGTGGGATCCACAGGAGAAGCTTTCTTT	CASSVGSTGEAFF
TRBV6-6	TRBD1	many	TRBJ2-3	TGTGCCAGCAGTGACGGGACAGAGGGACCTGGTACGCAGTATTTT	CASSDGTEGPGTQYF